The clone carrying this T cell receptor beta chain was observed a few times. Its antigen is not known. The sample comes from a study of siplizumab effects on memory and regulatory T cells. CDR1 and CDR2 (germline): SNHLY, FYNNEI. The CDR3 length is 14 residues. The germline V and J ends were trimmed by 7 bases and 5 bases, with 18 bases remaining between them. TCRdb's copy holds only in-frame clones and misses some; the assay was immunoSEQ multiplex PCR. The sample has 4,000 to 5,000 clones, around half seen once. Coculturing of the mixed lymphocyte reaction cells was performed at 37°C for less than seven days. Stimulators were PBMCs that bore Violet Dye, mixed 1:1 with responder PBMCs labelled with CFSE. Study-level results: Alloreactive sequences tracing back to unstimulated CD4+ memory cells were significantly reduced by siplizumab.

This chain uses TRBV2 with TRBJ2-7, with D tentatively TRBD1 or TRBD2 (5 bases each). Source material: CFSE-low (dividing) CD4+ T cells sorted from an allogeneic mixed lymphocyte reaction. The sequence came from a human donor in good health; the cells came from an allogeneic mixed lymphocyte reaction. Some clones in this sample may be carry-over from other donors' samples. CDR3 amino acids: CASKEGTVYNEQYF. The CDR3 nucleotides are TGTGCCAGCAAAGAAGGGACGGTATACAACGAGCAGTACTTC.